The clone carrying this T cell receptor (beta chain) was seen more than once but under ten times. Germline CDR1 reads MNHEY; CDR2 reads SVGAGI. The CDR3 length is 14 residues. V gave up 10 bases and J gave up 4 bases, with 20 bases separating them. The source of the sample is a study of T-cell memory formation after mild COVID-19. TCRdb reprocessed the 5' RACE reads with MiXCR, giving one entry per CDR3 protein. There are approximately 290,000 distinct CDR3 sequences in the sample; 15% to 20% occur only once, and around 23% lies in the top ten. The clonotype comes from a man between 18 and 35 years old who had mild COVID-19 (a few samples of this study predate the infection). Cell type and time point are not known. The sequenced sample consisted of PBMCs or a T cell subset sorted from them (not recorded which). The chain combines TRBV6-5 with TRBJ2-7; TRBD1 or TRBD2 may be the D gene (5 bases each). CDR3 sequence reads: CATSRGELPYEQYF. The CDR3 nucleotides are TGTGCCACCTCAAGGGGAGAACTACCTTACGAGCAGTACTTC.